One sample yielded the 4 T cell receptor beta chains listed below, sequenced in a study of monozygotic twins with inflammatory bowel disease. TCRdb reanalyzed the 5' RACE reads and collapses them to one entry per CDR3 protein, without DNA. This listing includes about 160,000 distinct CDR3 sequences. Specimen: blood. The receptors shown here come from a human donor with ulcerative colitis or Crohn's disease, or a healthy co-twin of an affected twin (not recorded which).

This sequence joins TRBV5-4 and TRBJ2-3. The germline gives CDR1 SGHNT, CDR2 YYREEE (reference sequence). This CDR3 comprises 16 residues. The CDR3 sequence is CASSLGGSSSTDTQYF.

V gene TRBV3-1 combines with J gene TRBJ2-4; TCRdb proposes TRBD1, but this gene call is untestable without DNA. The CDR3 has 15 residues. Germline CDR1 reads LGHDT; CDR2 reads YNNKEL (reference sequence). CDR3 amino acids: CASSQGPGASDIQYF. Using reference TRBV3-1 and TRBJ2-4 for the parts outside the CDR3, the full variable domain is DTAVSQTPKYLVTQMGNDKSIKCEQNLGHDTMYWYKQDSKKFLKIMFSYNNKELIINETVPNRFSPKSPDKAHLNLHINSLELGDSAVYFCASSQGPGASDIQYFGAGTRLSVL.

V is TRBV10-3 and J is TRBJ2-2; checking the TCRdb D call of TRBD2 is not possible without DNA. Germline V gene data show CDR1 as ENHRY and CDR2 as SYGVKD. The length of the CDR3 is 16 residues. The chain's CDR3 is CAIKSPRSGRAGELFF.

The chain employs TRBV6-2 or TRBV6-3 and TRBJ2-1; TCRdb reports TRBD2, a call that lacks DNA to check it against. CDR3 length equals 16 residues. Germline V lookup: CDR1 MNHEY, CDR2 SVGEGT. The CDR3: CASSYSRLADPIEQFF.